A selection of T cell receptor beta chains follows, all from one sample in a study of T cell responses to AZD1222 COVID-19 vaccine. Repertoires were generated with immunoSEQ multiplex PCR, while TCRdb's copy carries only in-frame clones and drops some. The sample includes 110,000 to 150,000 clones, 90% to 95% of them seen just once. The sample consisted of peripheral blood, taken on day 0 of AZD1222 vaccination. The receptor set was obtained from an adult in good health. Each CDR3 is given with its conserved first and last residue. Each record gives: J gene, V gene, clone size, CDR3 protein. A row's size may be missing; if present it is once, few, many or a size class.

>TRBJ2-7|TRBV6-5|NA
CASRYGTSRYEQYF
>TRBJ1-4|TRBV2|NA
CASSYGPTAGEKLFF
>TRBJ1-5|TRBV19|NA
CASSSTGGHQPQHF
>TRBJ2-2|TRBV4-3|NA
CASSQDLGTGRIGGELFF
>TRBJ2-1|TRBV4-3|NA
CASSEHPAGVGNEQFF
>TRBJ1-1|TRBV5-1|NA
CASSFSGPGTEAFF
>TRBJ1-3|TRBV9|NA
CASSQMGGNTIYF
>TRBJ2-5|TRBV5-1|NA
CASRHRYQETQYF
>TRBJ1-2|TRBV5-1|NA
CASSPGQGANGYTF
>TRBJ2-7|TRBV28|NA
CASSFGGVYEQYF
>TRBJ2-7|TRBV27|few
CASSLTHSAYEQYF
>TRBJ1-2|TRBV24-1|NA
CATRGEEGGYTF
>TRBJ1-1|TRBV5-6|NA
CASSPNPGGAFF
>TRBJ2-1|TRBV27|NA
CASSPLGGRGYNEQFF
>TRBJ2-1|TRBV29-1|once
CSVGTLTGGLANEQFF
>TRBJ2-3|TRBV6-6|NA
CASRRAGTTDTQYF
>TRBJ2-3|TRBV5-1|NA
CASSHQPGTASTDTQYF
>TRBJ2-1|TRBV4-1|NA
CASSHLGLAGGPSSYNEQFF
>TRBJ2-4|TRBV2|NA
CASSRLTAQRDSIQYF
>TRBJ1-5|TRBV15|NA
CATSRGANNQPQHF
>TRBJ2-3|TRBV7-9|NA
CASSLGGQGTDTQYF
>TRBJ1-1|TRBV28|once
CASGFPNTEAFF
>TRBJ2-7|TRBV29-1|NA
CSVARGNDEQYF
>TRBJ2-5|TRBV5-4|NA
CASSLGGTNGAAQYF
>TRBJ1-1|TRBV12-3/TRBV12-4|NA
CASSFGRLEAFF
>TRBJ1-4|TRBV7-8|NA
CASSTRRQDEKLFF
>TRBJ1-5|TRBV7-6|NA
CASSDRVGASNQPQHF
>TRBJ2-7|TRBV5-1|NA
CASSLVPSGAGYEQYF
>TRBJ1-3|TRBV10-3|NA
CAISVVGDGGKFGNTIYF
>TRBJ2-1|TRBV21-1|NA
CASSKARRKNNEQFF
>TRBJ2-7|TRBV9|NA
CASSVGLGEDYEQYF
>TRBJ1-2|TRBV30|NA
CACSKGQGAYGYTF
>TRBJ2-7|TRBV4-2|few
CASSQAGGSYEQYF
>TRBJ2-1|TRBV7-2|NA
CASSVIQGGEQFF
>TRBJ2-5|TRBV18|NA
CASSLNRQETQYF